The sequence of this TCR beta chain was determined in a study of blood T cell repertoires in COVID-19. Sequencing used immunoSEQ multiplex PCR; TCRdb keeps in-frame clones, though not all of them. The table records some 100,000 clones, just over 85% of them present only once. Everyone who took part was about 18 to 89 years old, and they came from 20 to 25 US areas. The CDR3 contains 14 residues. The ends were cut back, 2 bases at V and 4 bases at J, with 12 bases in the middle. In germline, CDR1 is SGHDT, CDR2 YYEEEE. The chain uses TRBV5-6 and TRBJ1-2; tentative D call: TRBD1 (5 bases). The material sequenced was PBMCs or T cells enriched from blood (not recorded which). This clonotype was sampled from a woman between 50 and 59 years old who had recovered from COVID-19. This CDR3 reads CASSFFGGTYGYTF. The CDR3, as DNA: TGTGCCAGCAGCTTTTTTGGAGGGACCTATGGCTACACCTTC.